Listed below are T cell receptor beta chains from one sample, sequenced in a study of T cell changes during pregnancy in multiple sclerosis. The method was immunoSEQ multiplex PCR; TCRdb's version includes in-frame clones alone and lacks a portion of them. The table lists approximately 49,000 clones, 85% to 95% of them singletons. This sample comprised CD4+ T cells from peripheral blood mononuclear cells, obtained in the second trimester of pregnancy. These receptors all come from a female donor in good health, enrolled as a control in a pregnancy study. Each CDR3 is given with its conserved first and last residue. D genes are given only for firm matches. Some rows mark clone size as missing; the rest say once, few, many or name a class of expanded clone.

clone_size: once
j_call: TRBJ2-3
v_call: TRBV6-1
d_call: .
cdr3_aa: CASSEVVTADTQYF
cdr3_nt: TGTGCCAGCAGTGAAGTAGTAACGGCAGATACGCAGTATTTT

clone_size: once
j_call: TRBJ2-3
v_call: TRBV5-4
d_call: .
cdr3_aa: CASSFPQRSTDTQYF
cdr3_nt: TGTGCCAGCAGCTTTCCTCAGCGGTCCACAGATACGCAGTATTTT

clone_size: .
j_call: TRBJ1-5
v_call: TRBV21-1
d_call: .
cdr3_aa: CASSGVQGYQPQHF
cdr3_nt: TGTGCCAGCTCGGGTGTACAGGGTTATCAGCCCCAGCATTTT

clone_size: .
j_call: TRBJ1-1
v_call: TRBV19
d_call: TRBD1
cdr3_aa: CASSAGQGRTEAFF
cdr3_nt: TGTGCCAGTAGTGCGGGACAGGGAAGAACTGAAGCTTTCTTT

clone_size: once
j_call: TRBJ1-1
v_call: TRBV11-2
d_call: .
cdr3_aa: CASSRGSGTEAFF
cdr3_nt: TGTGCCAGCAGTCGGGGATCGGGGACTGAAGCTTTCTTT

clone_size: once
j_call: TRBJ1-2
v_call: TRBV6-5
d_call: .
cdr3_aa: CASSYSPRQGHYGYTF
cdr3_nt: TGTGCCAGCAGTTACTCCCCGCGGCAGGGCCACTATGGCTACACCTTC

clone_size: .
j_call: TRBJ2-3
v_call: TRBV7-9
d_call: TRBD2
cdr3_aa: CASSPRRGGTDTQYF
cdr3_nt: TGTGCCAGCAGCCCACGGCGGGGGGGCACAGATACGCAGTATTTT

clone_size: few
j_call: TRBJ1-2
v_call: TRBV28
d_call: .
cdr3_aa: CATATGPPDGYTF
cdr3_nt: TGTGCCACCGCGACAGGACCCCCCGATGGCTACACCTTC

clone_size: .
j_call: TRBJ1-1
v_call: TRBV7-8
d_call: .
cdr3_aa: CASSLGLFGPNTEAFF
cdr3_nt: TGTGCCAGCAGCTTAGGTTTATTTGGGCCGAACACTGAAGCTTTCTTT

clone_size: .
j_call: TRBJ2-2
v_call: TRBV30
d_call: .
cdr3_aa: CAWSVQLGTGELFF
cdr3_nt: TGTGCCTGGAGTGTACAACTAGGCACCGGGGAGCTGTTTTTT

clone_size: .
j_call: TRBJ2-1
v_call: TRBV9
d_call: TRBD2
cdr3_aa: CASSSRLADEQFF
cdr3_nt: TGTGCCAGCAGCTCTCGACTAGCAGATGAGCAGTTCTTC

clone_size: .
j_call: TRBJ1-1
v_call: TRBV4-2
d_call: .
cdr3_aa: CASSPRDMNTEAFF
cdr3_nt: TGTGCCAGCAGCCCCCGGGACATGAACACTGAAGCTTTCTTT

clone_size: .
j_call: TRBJ2-2
v_call: TRBV10-3
d_call: TRBD1
cdr3_aa: CATGQGPDTGELFF
cdr3_nt: TGTGCCACCGGACAGGGGCCCGACACCGGGGAGCTGTTTTTT

clone_size: .
j_call: TRBJ2-1
v_call: TRBV21-1
d_call: .
cdr3_aa: CASSKALQGQGDEQFF
cdr3_nt: TGTGCCAGCAGCAAAGCGCTACAGGGACAGGGCGATGAGCAGTTCTTC

clone_size: .
j_call: TRBJ1-1
v_call: TRBV2
d_call: TRBD1
cdr3_aa: CASRGTGDTEAFF
cdr3_nt: TGTGCCAGCAGGGGTACAGGGGACACTGAAGCTTTCTTT

clone_size: once
j_call: TRBJ2-1
v_call: TRBV9
d_call: TRBD2
cdr3_aa: CASSVDPHGLAGGYYEQFF
cdr3_nt: TGTGCCAGCAGCGTAGACCCACATGGCCTAGCGGGAGGGTATTATGAGCAGTTCTTC

clone_size: .
j_call: TRBJ2-7
v_call: TRBV7-2
d_call: .
cdr3_aa: CASSLRRDEQYF
cdr3_nt: TGTGCCAGCAGCTTGAGGCGGGACGAGCAGTACTTC

clone_size: .
j_call: TRBJ1-1
v_call: TRBV28
d_call: TRBD1
cdr3_aa: CATIRTGRAFF
cdr3_nt: TGTGCCACTATAAGGACAGGGAGGGCTTTCTTT

clone_size: .
j_call: TRBJ1-3
v_call: TRBV30
d_call: .
cdr3_aa: CAWSVRAGSHYSGNTIYF
cdr3_nt: TGTGCCTGGAGTGTACGTGCAGGGTCCCACTACTCTGGAAACACCATATATTTT

clone_size: .
j_call: TRBJ2-7
v_call: TRBV7-9
d_call: TRBD2
cdr3_aa: CASSLVGRALSYEQYF
cdr3_nt: TGTGCCAGCAGCTTGGTAGGGAGGGCTCTCTCCTACGAGCAGTACTTC

clone_size: .
j_call: TRBJ1-2
v_call: TRBV5-1
d_call: TRBD1
cdr3_aa: CASSRTGDNYGYTF
cdr3_nt: TGCGCCAGCAGCAGGACAGGGGACAACTATGGCTACACCTTC

clone_size: .
j_call: TRBJ2-1
v_call: TRBV4-1
d_call: TRBD2
cdr3_aa: CASSQGGLAGDGRNEQFF
cdr3_nt: TGCGCCAGCAGCCAAGGCGGACTAGCGGGAGACGGTCGGAATGAGCAGTTCTTC

clone_size: .
j_call: TRBJ1-1
v_call: TRBV11-2
d_call: TRBD1
cdr3_aa: CASRRGLGTEAFF
cdr3_nt: TGTGCCAGCAGGAGGGGGCTAGGCACTGAAGCTTTCTTT

clone_size: .
j_call: TRBJ1-1
v_call: TRBV2
d_call: .
cdr3_aa: CASSGSGILSEAFF
cdr3_nt: TGTGCCAGCAGTGGCTCGGGGATTCTTTCGGAAGCTTTCTTT